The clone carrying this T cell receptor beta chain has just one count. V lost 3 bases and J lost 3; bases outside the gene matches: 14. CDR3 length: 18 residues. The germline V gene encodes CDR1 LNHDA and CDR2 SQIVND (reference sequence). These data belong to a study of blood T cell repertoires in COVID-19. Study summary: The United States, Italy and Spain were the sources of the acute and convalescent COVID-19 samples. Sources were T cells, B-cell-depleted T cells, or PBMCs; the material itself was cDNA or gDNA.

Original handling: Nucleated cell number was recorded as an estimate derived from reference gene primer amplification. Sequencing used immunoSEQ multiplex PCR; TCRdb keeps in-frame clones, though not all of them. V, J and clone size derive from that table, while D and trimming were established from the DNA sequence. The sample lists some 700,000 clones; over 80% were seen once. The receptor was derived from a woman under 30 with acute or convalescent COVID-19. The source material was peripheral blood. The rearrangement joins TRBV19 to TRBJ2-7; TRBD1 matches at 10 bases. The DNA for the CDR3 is TGTGCCAGTAGTATCGATCCGACCCGGACAGGGGGAAACTACGAGCAGTACTTC. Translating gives CASSIDPTRTGGNYEQYF.